This T cell receptor (beta chain) comes out of a study of blood T cell repertoires in COVID-19. The wider study: From the United States, Italy and Spain came samples of acute and convalescent COVID-19. Sources were T cells, B-cell-depleted T cells, or PBMCs; the material itself was cDNA or gDNA.

Sequenced by immunoSEQ multiplex PCR; TCRdb stores in-frame clones only, minus some. The table shows roughly 260,000 clones, with 80% to 90% occurring only once. The length of the CDR3 is 14 residues. Germline values: CDR1 SGHTA, CDR2 FQGNSA. Trimming removed 1 base at V and 4 bases at J, with 9 bases between. This receptor was obtained from a woman in her fifties or sixties with acute or convalescent COVID-19. The V and J genes are TRBV7-2 and TRBJ2-3, with D possibly TRBD1 on 5 matching bases. Source material: peripheral blood. The CDR3: CASSLDFRADTQYF. The CDR3 coding sequence is TGTGCCAGCAGCTTAGACTTCAGGGCAGATACGCAGTATTTT.